Below, one T cell receptor (beta chain) is given with its context. The antigen is unknown. Then a second PCR, running about 6 to 12 cycles, was carried out with a sample-barcoded 5' primer and a J-beta primer mix. TCRdb recomputed calls from the 5' RACE reads with MiXCR, one row per CDR3 protein. Here the sample spans hundreds of thousands of distinct CDR3 sequences, around 45% being singletons. Germline V gene lookup returns CDR1 MNHNY and CDR2 SVGAGI (reference sequence). There are 14 residues in the CDR3. The V and J ends lost 4 bases and 4 bases respectively, with 10 bases between them. This sample was taken from a study of blood T cells in healthy people across ages. General study points: Naive T cell percentage showed a strong correlation with the diversity of TCR beta. No one knew whether donors had CMV, which possibly confounded expanded clonotype changes.

Donor samples were obtained from healthy Caucasian individuals from Russia, aged about 6 to 95. The chain is built from TRBV6-6 and TRBJ1-4; TRBD1 is a possible D gene (6 bases). Input material: blood. The TCR was taken from a woman aged 60-75 years in good health. The CDR3 sequence is CASSSGGLNEKLFF. In DNA form, the CDR3 reads TGTGCCAGCAGTTCTGGGGGGCTTAATGAAAAACTGTTTTTT.